The next 31 T cell receptor beta chains were all read from a single sample in a study of tumor-infiltrating lymphocytes in localized non-small cell lung cancer. Profiled with immunoSEQ multiplex PCR; TCRdb holds only in-frame clones, not every one. The profile shows 10,000 to 15,000 clones, 65% to 90% of them singletons. Sequenced sample: lung tumor tissue. The receptor source for this set is a human donor with non-small cell lung cancer.

The CDR3 spells CASATPEGRFTGELFF. The CDR3 coding sequence is TGTGCTAGTGCCACCCCGGAGGGCCGGTTCACCGGGGAGCTGTTTTTT. The gene calls are TRBV12-5 and TRBJ2-2, with a tentative D call TRBD2 (6 bases). The CDR3 has 16 residues. Trimming shortened V by 7 bases and J by 4 bases, and 19 bases separated the two germline ends. Per germline, CDR1 LGHNT and CDR2 FRNRAP. Combining the CDR3 with reference TRBV12-5 and TRBJ2-2 gives the whole variable domain DARVTQTPRHKVTEMGQEVTMRCQPILGHNTVFWYRQTMMQGLELLAYFRNRAPLDDSGMPKDRFSAEMPDATLATLKIQPSEPRDSAVYFCASATPEGRFTGELFFGEGSRLTVL.

This clone appeared once. This chain joins TRBV6-5 and TRBJ2-1; possibly TRBD2 for D (6 bases). Per germline, CDR1 MNHEY and CDR2 SVGAGI. There are 15 residues in the CDR3. Between the trimmed V and J ends, which lost 0 bases and 7 bases, there was a span of 13 bases. DNA of the CDR3: TGTGCCAGCAGTTACTCGCCGGAGGGCCGGAATGAGCAGTTCTTC. Its translation: CASSYSPEGRNEQFF.

The V gene is TRBV10-1, the J gene TRBJ2-7; 10 bases match TRBD2. CDR3 length: 15 amino acids. V lost 5 bases and J lost 4; bases outside the gene matches: 8. CDR1 WNHNN and CDR2 SYGVQD come from the germline V gene (reference sequence). The CDR3 reads CASSFGLAVRYEQYF. The DNA of the CDR3 is TGCGCCAGCAGTTTCGGACTAGCGGTAAGGTACGAGCAGTACTTC.

The J gene is TRBJ2-3, the V gene TRBV2; D call uncertain. The CDR3 sequence is 15 residues long. Germline assignment: CDR1 SNHLY and CDR2 FYNNEI. V was pared by 7 bases and J by 1 base, with 15 bases between. CDR3 sequence reads: CASTVGRLGTDTQYF. The CDR3 bases are TGTGCCAGCACCGTAGGTCGGCTCGGCACAGATACGCAGTATTTT.

The chain combines TRBV10-3 with TRBJ2-2; D remains ambiguous. The CDR3 has 14 amino acids. Trimming took off 1 base at V and 2 bases at J, with 5 bases between the two ends. Germline V gene lookup returns CDR1 ENHRY and CDR2 SYGVKD. CDR3 sequence reads: CAISEYSNTGELFF. As DNA, the CDR3 is TGTGCCATCAGTGAGTACTCCAACACCGGGGAGCTGTTTTTT.

The rearrangement uses TRBV30 and TRBJ1-1; D gene unclear. The CDR3 is made up of 14 amino acids. Germline V gives CDR1 GTSNPN, CDR2 SVGIG (reference sequence). Trimming stripped 0 bases from V and 1 base from J, with 9 bases between. CDR3 sequence reads: CAWSVGPPNTEAFF. The CDR3 nucleotides read TGTGCCTGGAGTGTAGGCCCTCCGAACACTGAAGCTTTCTTT.

The gene calls are TRBV6-6 and TRBJ2-2, with D maybe TRBD1 (6 bases). The ends were cut back, 5 bases at V and 3 bases at J, with 7 bases in the middle. CDR3 length equals 13 residues. The V gene's germline CDR1 is MNHNY and CDR2 SVGAGI (reference sequence). The CDR3 region has the DNA TGTGCCAGCAGTCGGACAGACACCGGGGAGCTGTTTTTT. It encodes CASSRTDTGELFF.

V is TRBV5-1 and J is TRBJ2-2; a weak D match, TRBD1 (6 bases). Trimming left V 4 bases short and J 4 bases short, with 17 bases between. Per germline, CDR1 SGHRS and CDR2 YFSETQ. The CDR3 is made up of 16 amino acids. The CDR3 region is CASSRQVVGSTGELFF. The CDR3 bases are TGCGCCAGCAGCCGACAGGTCGTAGGGAGCACCGGGGAGCTGTTTTTT.

In its sample, this clone was seen once. The chain carries TRBV30 and TRBJ1-1; D is undetermined. The V gene lost 3 bases and the J gene lost 0 bases, with 2 bases spanning the gap. Germline V CDR1 and CDR2: GTSNPN, SVGIG (reference sequence). This CDR3 has 11 residues. CDR3 sequence reads: CAWRVNTEAFF. The CDR3 DNA follows: TGTGCCTGGAGGGTGAACACTGAAGCTTTCTTT.

The chain recombines TRBV5-6 with TRBJ1-1, with D unclear. The CDR3 has 15 residues. Deletions cut 0 bases from V and 5 bases from J, with 14 bases between. Germline V lookup: CDR1 SGHDT, CDR2 YYEEEE. This chain's CDR3 is CASSLALGMGTEAFF. The DNA for the CDR3 is TGTGCCAGCAGCTTGGCTCTGGGGATGGGGACTGAAGCTTTCTTT.

J is TRBJ1-3 and V is TRBV6-1, with a possible D match to TRBD1 (6 bases). Germline V gene lookup returns CDR1 MNHNS and CDR2 SASEGT. CDR3 length equals 16 residues. The V end lost 4 bases, the J end lost 7 bases, and 20 bases lay between the germline ends. The CDR3 region is CASSVPTGRNLNTIYF. DNA for the CDR3: TGTGCCAGCAGTGTGCCGACAGGCAGGAACCTGAACACCATATATTTT.

This chain joins TRBV7-9 and TRBJ1-1; D possibly corresponds to TRBD1 (5 bases). Trimming took off 5 bases at V and 4 bases at J, with 8 bases between the two ends. The CDR3 runs to 12 residues. CDR1 and CDR2 from the germline V gene are SEHNR and FQNEAQ (reference sequence). The CDR3 region has the DNA TGTGCCAGCAGCCAAGGGGTCACTGAAGCTTTCTTT. Its translation is CASSQGVTEAFF.

This chain connects TRBV28 to TRBJ1-3, with TRBD1 identical over 8 bases. The CDR3 has 14 amino acids. Trimming took 4 bases from V and 8 from J; bases not matched to a gene: 7. Germline CDR1 MDHEN, CDR2 SYDVKM. In nucleotides, the CDR3 is TGTGCCAGCAGTTCACACGGACAGGGACACACCATATATTTT. It is translated as CASSSHGQGHTIYF.

CDR3 region: CASSLGRTLVEQYF. Written as DNA, the CDR3 is TGTGCCAGCAGCTTAGGGCGGACCCTTGTAGAGCAGTACTTC. The chain combines TRBV7-8 with TRBJ2-7; no clear D. Germline V gives CDR1 SGHVS, CDR2 FQNEAQ. This CDR3 spans 14 amino acids. Trimming stripped 1 base from V and 7 bases from J, with 14 bases between.

This chain joins TRBV29-1 and TRBJ1-2, with TRBD1 identical over 8 bases. The CDR3 sequence is 13 residues long. V gave up 3 bases and J gave up 6 bases; unmatched junction bases: 6. The germline V gene has CDR1 SQVTM and CDR2 ANQGSEA. CDR3 in amino acids: CSVDGQGLDGYTF. The DNA for the CDR3 is TGCAGCGTTGACGGACAGGGCTTGGATGGCTACACCTTC.

This chain connects TRBV5-1 to TRBJ2-1; D gene uncertain. Germline V lookup: CDR1 SGHRS, CDR2 YFSETQ. This CDR3 comprises 14 residues. V was pared by 0 bases and J by 5 bases, with 9 bases between. CDR3 amino acids: CASSLALSNNEQFF. For the CDR3, the DNA is TGCGCCAGCAGCTTGGCCTTAAGCAACAATGAGCAGTTCTTC. Full variable domain (outside the CDR3, taken from reference TRBV5-1 and TRBJ2-1): KAGVTQTPRYLIKTRGQQVTLSCSPISGHRSVSWYQQTPGQGLQFLFEYFSETQRNKGNFPGRFSGRQFSNSRSEMNVSTLELGDSALYLCASSLALSNNEQFFGPGTRLTVL.

The chain couples TRBV9 to TRBJ2-1; no definite D call. The CDR3 runs to 11 residues. Trimming shortened V by 4 bases and J by 7 bases, and 6 bases separated the two germline ends. CDR1 is SGDLS and CDR2 is YYNGEE in the germline V gene. DNA for the CDR3: TGTGCCAGCAGCCTAGGGAATGAGCAGTTCTTC. Its protein is CASSLGNEQFF.

This rearrangement joins TRBV7-9 to TRBJ1-2; 8 nucleotides match TRBD1. The junction had 6 bases not matched to a gene; V was cut back by 5 bases and J by 7 bases. This CDR3 contains 13 residues. Germline V CDR1 and CDR2: SEHNR, FQNEAQ (reference sequence). The CDR3 nucleotides are TGTGCCAGCAGCCGCGGACAGGGATCTGGCTACACCTTC. Its protein is CASSRGQGSGYTF.

The V and J genes are TRBV7-6 and TRBJ1-1; possible D gene TRBD1, 5 bases. V lost 5 bases, J lost 4 bases, and 8 bases lay in between. This CDR3 has 12 residues. Per the germline V gene, CDR1 is SGHVS and CDR2 is FNYEAQ. The CDR3 DNA is TGTGCCAGCAGCCCCCAGGGCACTGAAGCTTTCTTT. It specifies CASSPQGTEAFF.

J is TRBJ1-1 and V is TRBV4-1; weak D call: TRBD1 (6 bases). The CDR3 runs to 13 residues. Between the trimmed V and J ends, which lost 4 bases and 1 base, there was a span of 7 bases. Germline CDR1 and CDR2: MGHRA and YSYEKL. The DNA for the CDR3 is TGCGCCAGCAGCCCGGGGGCGAACACTGAAGCTTTCTTT. It codes for CASSPGANTEAFF.

The rearrangement uses TRBV5-4 and TRBJ2-1; TRBD1 aligns across 9 bases. The junction had 3 bases not matched to a gene; V was cut back by 6 bases and J by 5 bases. Germline V gene sequence: CDR1 SGHNT, CDR2 YYREEE (reference sequence). The CDR3 is 13 amino acids. The CDR3 DNA sequence: TGTGCCAGCAAGGGACAGGGAGACAATGAGCAGTTCTTC. It codes for CASKGQGDNEQFF.

This sequence joins TRBV7-2 and TRBJ2-2, with D maybe TRBD1 (6 bases). V dropped 7 bases and J dropped 6 bases, with 12 bases sitting between them. The V gene's germline CDR1 is SGHTA and CDR2 FQGNSA. The CDR3 is 13 residues long. As DNA, the CDR3 is TGTGCCAGCATCATGGACAGCCCCGGGGAGCTGTTTTTT. Translating gives CASIMDSPGELFF. The full variable domain, its missing parts supplied by reference TRBV7-2 and TRBJ2-2, is GAGVSQSPSNKVTEKGKDVELRCDPISGHTALYWYRQSLGQGLEFLIYFQGNSAPDKSGLPSDRFSAERTGGSVSTLTIQRTQQEDSAVYLCASIMDSPGELFFGEGSRLTVL.

For this clone: One end of the junction varies from germline; a read error may be responsible. The gene calls are TRBV5-1 and TRBJ2-2; possibly TRBD1 or TRBD2 for D (6 bases each). The CDR3 sequence is 15 residues long. Looked up from germline, CDR1 is SGHRS and CDR2 is YFSETQ. DNA of the CDR3: TGCGCCAGCAGAGGAGGGGGAATAGACACCGAGGAGCTGTTTTTT. Translating gives CASRGGGIDTEELFF.

The rearrangement joins TRBV7-2 to TRBJ1-3; D ambiguous. CDR1 SGHTA and CDR2 FQGNSA come from the germline V gene. This CDR3 is built from 16 residues. Trimming left V 2 bases short and J 7 bases short, with 18 bases between. The CDR3 nucleotides read TGTGCCAGCAGCTTAAGTAGGGCCATAGGAAGGAACACCATATATTTT. This sequence encodes CASSLSRAIGRNTIYF.

This clone was detected a few times. This rearrangement joins TRBV2 to TRBJ1-1, with no clear D. Trimming stripped 7 bases from V and 4 bases from J, with 13 bases between. This CDR3 contains 13 residues. Germline V CDR1 and CDR2: SNHLY, FYNNEI. CDR3 nucleotide sequence: TGTGCCAGCATACTGGAAGGAAGCACTGAAGCTTTCTTT. Translated, it gives CASILEGSTEAFF.

The chain carries TRBV25-1 and TRBJ2-7; D gene ambiguous. Germline lookup yields CDR1 MGHDK and CDR2 SYGVNS. Trimming cost V 0 bases and J 5 bases, with 8 bases left between them. The CDR3 extends over 13 amino acids. CDR3 DNA: TGTGCCAGCAGTGAATATAAGGGAAACGAGCAGTACTTC. It is translated as CASSEYKGNEQYF.

The chain employs TRBV6-6 and TRBJ2-7; 10 bases map to TRBD2. CDR3 size: 15 residues. With V trimmed by 7 bases and J by 2 bases, 8 bases remained unmatched. CDR1 MNHNY and CDR2 SVGAGI come from the germline V gene (reference sequence). CDR3 sequence: CASTDSGRPAYEQYF. In nucleotides, the CDR3 is TGTGCCAGCACGGATAGCGGGAGGCCTGCCTACGAGCAGTACTTC.

V gene TRBV30 combines with J gene TRBJ1-1; no reliable D call. The CDR3 spans 14 residues. V lost 0 bases and J lost 4, with 12 bases in between. Looked up from germline, CDR1 is GTSNPN and CDR2 is SVGIG (reference sequence). CDR3 protein: CAWSVLGVGTEAFF. In DNA form, the CDR3 reads TGTGCCTGGAGTGTACTCGGGGTTGGCACTGAAGCTTTCTTT.

This clone came up a few times. J is TRBJ2-5 and V is TRBV5-1, with D possibly matching TRBD1 (6 bases). This CDR3 contains 14 residues. Germline assignment: CDR1 SGHRS and CDR2 YFSETQ. V lost 0 bases, J lost 4 bases, and 10 bases lay in between. The CDR3 nucleotides read TGCGCCAGCAGCTTGGCCGGCAGGGGAGAGACCCAGTACTTC. Amino acids: CASSLAGRGETQYF. The full variable domain, its missing parts supplied by reference TRBV5-1 and TRBJ2-5, is KAGVTQTPRYLIKTRGQQVTLSCSPISGHRSVSWYQQTPGQGLQFLFEYFSETQRNKGNFPGRFSGRQFSNSRSEMNVSTLELGDSALYLCASSLAGRGETQYFGPGTRLLVL.

V and J are TRBV28 and TRBJ1-2, with TRBD1 matching 8 bases. The V gene's germline CDR1 is MDHEN and CDR2 SYDVKM. This CDR3 has 16 amino acids. V lost 4 bases, J lost 2 bases, and 9 bases stayed unmatched. The CDR3 DNA reads TGTGCCAGCAGTTCCTACAACAGGGGGAGGAACTATGGCTACACCTTC. Translated, it gives CASSSYNRGRNYGYTF.

The chain couples TRBV7-9 to TRBJ2-3; maybe TRBD1 (5 bases). The germline V and J ends were trimmed by 2 bases and 1 base, with 10 bases remaining between them. This CDR3 is built from 15 residues. CDR1 and CDR2 (germline): SEHNR, FQNEAQ (reference sequence). The CDR3 sequence is CASSLSAGRTDTQYF. The CDR3 DNA follows: TGTGCCAGCAGCTTATCGGCAGGGCGCACAGATACGCAGTATTTT.